These T cell receptor beta chains were read from a single sample in a study of breast tumors, draining lymph nodes, adjacent tissues. TCRdb re-called the multiplex PCR reads with MiXCR, one entry per CDR3 protein. The table includes 170,000 or so distinct CDR3 sequences, around a third detected once. The material sequenced was axillary lymph node tissue. These receptor sequences come from a female donor with breast cancer. Some clones in this sample may be carry-over from other donors' samples. Each CDR3 is given with its conserved first and last residue. The D gene is left open where the match is weak. Clone size is shown for a subset of rows, as once, few, many or a class of expanded clone.

j_call d_call clone_size v_call cdr3_nt cdr3_aa
TRBJ2-1 TRBD2 many TRBV20-1 TGCAGTGCTAGAGTAGCGGGGAGGTTCAATGAGCAGTTCTTC CSARVAGRFNEQFF
TRBJ2-7 . many TRBV9 TGTGCCAGCAACGACGGACCAGGGTGGAGCGAGCAGTACTTC CASNDGPGWSEQYF
TRBJ2-3 TRBD2 . TRBV7-8 TGTGCCAGCAGTTCTATAGCGGGAGAGGGTGATTTAGATACGCAGTATTTT CASSSIAGEGDLDTQYF
TRBJ1-4 TRBD1 few TRBV3-1 TGTGCCAGCAGCCAGGGGACAGGGGGCGAGTCTCGACTGTTTTTT CASSQGTGGESRLFF
TRBJ2-1 TRBD1 many TRBV4-1 TGCGCCAGCAGCCCCTTACAGGGGTCCGACAATGAGCAGTTCTTC CASSPLQGSDNEQFF
TRBJ2-2 . . TRBV6-6 TGTGCCAGCAGTTACACGGGCGGGGAGCTGTTTTTT CASSYTGGELFF
TRBJ1-3 TRBD1 . TRBV6-1 TGTGCCAGCCCTTCAGGGGGGGAAGCAGCTGGAAACACCATATATTTT CASPSGGEAAGNTIYF
TRBJ2-1 TRBD2 many TRBV12-3/TRBV12-4 TGTGCCAGCAGTCCCCAGCGGGGGGGTAATGAGCAGTTCTTC CASSPQRGGNEQFF
TRBJ1-3 TRBD1 many TRBV7-2 TGTGCCAGCAGCTCTGACAGGGGTGTTGGGGACACCATATATTTT CASSSDRGVGDTIYF
TRBJ2-1 . few TRBV6-2/TRBV6-3 TGTGCCAGCACCACGGGCGGGATCGTTAATGAGCAGTTCTTC CASTTGGIVNEQFF
TRBJ1-5 . many TRBV7-2 TGTGCCAGCAGCCTCCACGGTAGCAATCAGCCCCAGCATTTT CASSLHGSNQPQHF
TRBJ2-2 TRBD1 once TRBV19 TGTGCCAGTAGTAAGGGACAGGGGGAGCTGTTTTTT CASSKGQGELFF
TRBJ2-5 TRBD2 few TRBV20-1 TGCAGTGCCAGTGGACTAGCGGGGTTTGCGACCCAGTACTTC CSASGLAGFATQYF
TRBJ2-7 . many TRBV20-1 TGCAGTGCTAAAAAGTACCTCACAGGTGGCGAGCAGTACTTC CSAKKYLTGGEQYF
TRBJ2-2 . many TRBV2 TGTGCCAGCAGTTCTAGACCGGCCACCGGGGAGCTGTTTTTT CASSSRPATGELFF
TRBJ1-2 . many TRBV19 TGTGCCAGTAGTACTCCCGGGATCAACTATGGCTACACCTTC CASSTPGINYGYTF
TRBJ2-5 . many TRBV7-9 TGTGCCAGCAGCTTAGTTATCATGTCAGAGACCCAGTACTTC CASSLVIMSETQYF
TRBJ2-7 . . TRBV29-1 TGCAGCAGTTTAGAAGGCGGGATCCCTTCCGAGCAGTACTTC CSSLEGGIPSEQYF
TRBJ2-2 TRBD2 . TRBV11-2 TGTACCAGCAGTCCGGGACTAGCGGTCAGGGGGGAGCTGTTTTTT CTSSPGLAVRGELFF
TRBJ1-1 TRBD1 . TRBV18 TGTGCCAGCTCCGGACAGGGCGACACTGAAGCTTTCTTT CASSGQGDTEAFF
TRBJ2-6 . many TRBV19 TGTGCCAGTAAAGATCAGTCCTCTGGGGCCAACGTCCTGACTTTC CASKDQSSGANVLTF
TRBJ1-3 . . TRBV7-9 TGTGCCAGCAGCACGGGACGGGGTTCTGGAAACACCATATATTTT CASSTGRGSGNTIYF
TRBJ2-2 . . TRBV13 TGTGCCAGCAGCTTAGCGGGGGCCGGGGAGCTGTTTTTT CASSLAGAGELFF
TRBJ2-1 TRBD1 . TRBV7-3 TGTGCCAGCAGGGGGGACAGGGGGCAATATGAGCAGTTCTTC CASRGDRGQYEQFF
TRBJ2-2 . many TRBV7-3 TGTGCCAGCAGCTTAGATGGGGGGCAAACCGGGGAGCTGTTTTTT CASSLDGGQTGELFF
TRBJ2-2 . many TRBV7-3 TGTGCCAGCAGCTTTAACACCGGGGAGCTGTTTTTT CASSFNTGELFF
TRBJ1-5 . many TRBV25-1 TGTGCCAGCAGTGTAAGCAATCAGCCCCAGCATTTT CASSVSNQPQHF
TRBJ1-3 TRBD1 . TRBV7-9 TGTGCCAGCAGCCCGCCGATTAGGGGGCTTGGAAACACCATATATTTT CASSPPIRGLGNTIYF
TRBJ1-5 . . TRBV30 TGTGCCTGGAGTGGGAATAGCAATCAGCCCCAGCATTTT CAWSGNSNQPQHF
TRBJ2-7 TRBD1 many TRBV6-1 TGTGCCAGCAGTGAACCCGCCCAGGTCTGGACAGGGCTAGCCTACGAGCAGTACTTC CASSEPAQVWTGLAYEQYF
TRBJ1-1 . few TRBV29-1 TGCAGCTCCACCGTGAACACTGAAGCTTTCTTT CSSTVNTEAFF
TRBJ1-2 . many TRBV20-1 TGCAGTGCAAGGAAGGTGGGCTTAGGGCGGTATGGCTACACCTTC CSARKVGLGRYGYTF
TRBJ2-7 . . TRBV7-8 TGTGCCAGCAGCTTATCCATTCTTCGACAGAGCTCCTACGAGCAGTACTTC CASSLSILRQSSYEQYF
TRBJ2-5 . few TRBV11-3 TGTGCCAGCAGCTTGGGTGGACAAGCGACCCAGTACTTC CASSLGGQATQYF
TRBJ2-5 TRBD1 many TRBV7-2 TGTGCCAGCACCCGGACAGGGGGCCAAGAGACCCAGTACTTC CASTRTGGQETQYF
TRBJ2-5 . many TRBV2 TGTGCCAGCAGGGAAGGAAGCGATGTGGAGACCCAGTACTTC CASREGSDVETQYF
TRBJ1-1 TRBD1 . TRBV13 TGTGCCAGCAGCTTCACGACAGGGACCGCTTTCTTT CASSFTTGTAFF
TRBJ1-1 TRBD1 . TRBV5-8 TGTGCCAGCAGTTGGGGACAGGGTTCGAACACTGAAGCTTTCTTT CASSWGQGSNTEAFF
TRBJ1-3 . many TRBV2 TGTGCCAGCAGTGAGACAGGTGGTATGAGAAACACCATATATTTT CASSETGGMRNTIYF
TRBJ2-3 . many TRBV2 TGTGCCAGCGGCGGCCGGGATCCGGCTCTCACAGATACGCAGTATTTT CASGGRDPALTDTQYF
TRBJ2-2 TRBD2 many TRBV20-1 TGCAGTGCTAGACCTATCACCGGGACTAGCGGGGGGCGGGTCACCGGGGAGCTGTTTTTT CSARPITGTSGGRVTGELFF
TRBJ1-2 . many TRBV10-3 TGTGCCATCAGTGGGGTGTTTCTGGATGGCTACACCTTC CAISGVFLDGYTF
TRBJ2-7 . many TRBV7-8 TGTGCCACCCAACCGGGATCGCCCTTAGGGGAGCAGTACTTC CATQPGSPLGEQYF
TRBJ1-2 . many TRBV4-1 TGCGCCAGCAGCCAAGGGTACTCTGGCTACACCTTC CASSQGYSGYTF
TRBJ2-7 . many TRBV25-1 TGTGCCAGCAGTGAAGGGCCCCTCGAGCAGTACTTC CASSEGPLEQYF
TRBJ1-5 . many TRBV10-2 TGCGCCAGCGGGCAGTCAAATAGCAATCAGCCCCAGCATTTT CASGQSNSNQPQHF
TRBJ2-5 . . TRBV7-3 TGTGCCAGCAGCTCCCTGGACGGGGGAATGAAGACCCAGTACTTC CASSSLDGGMKTQYF
TRBJ2-3 TRBD2 . TRBV24-1 TGTGCCACCTCGGAACTAGCGGGGGGGCCTGAAGATACGCAGTATTTT CATSELAGGPEDTQYF
TRBJ2-7 TRBD2 few TRBV28 TGTGCCAGCAGTTTAGAGACTAGCAGGCAGTACTTC CASSLETSRQYF
TRBJ2-1 . many TRBV19 TGTGCCAGTAGTATAGCAAGGACCGGACCCTACAATGAGCAGTTCTTC CASSIARTGPYNEQFF
TRBJ2-7 TRBD2 many TRBV6-1 TGTGCCAGCAGTGAAGCGGGAGTAGCGGGACGACGGGAGCAGTACTTC CASSEAGVAGRREQYF
TRBJ2-6 . many TRBV20-1 TGCAGTGCTAGGGCCGACAGTAGGTTGGCCAACGTCCTGACTTTC CSARADSRLANVLTF
TRBJ2-7 TRBD1 . TRBV2 TGTGCCAGCACCAGGGGGACAGGGGGCTACGAGCAGTACTTC CASTRGTGGYEQYF
TRBJ2-2 TRBD2 many TRBV7-7 TGTGCTAGCAGCCCCATGCCCCGGACGGGGGGGCCCGGCGGGGAGCTGTTTTTT CASSPMPRTGGPGGELFF
TRBJ2-1 . . TRBV6-5 TGTGCCAACAGCCAAGGATTATCCCCCGCCAATGAGCAGTTCTTC CANSQGLSPANEQFF
TRBJ2-7 . many TRBV20-1 TGCAGTGCTAGAGATCAGGCGACTAGGCGCTCCTACGAGCAGTACTTC CSARDQATRRSYEQYF
TRBJ1-6 TRBD1 . TRBV2 TGTGCCAGCAGTGGGGACAGGGGGGGAATCGTCTATAATTCACCCCTCCACTTT CASSGDRGGIVYNSPLHF
TRBJ1-3 . many TRBV19 TGTGCCAGTAGGCCAGGAGTGGGAAACACCATATATTTT CASRPGVGNTIYF
TRBJ1-5 . once TRBV24-1 TGTGCCACCAGTGACCGACCAAATCAGCCCCAGCATTTT CATSDRPNQPQHF
TRBJ2-5 TRBD2 many TRBV9 TGTGCCAGCAGCGTAGCCCTAGCGGGAGGGGAAGAGACCCAGTACTTC CASSVALAGGEETQYF